The rows below give T cell receptor beta chains drawn from one sample of a study of Graves' ophthalmopathy and Graves' hyperthyroidism. TCRdb fed the multiplex PCR reads into MiXCR, producing one record per CDR3 protein. The sample has more than 1,000,000 distinct CDR3 sequences; roughly two fifths are singletons. Sequenced input: peripheral blood or thyroid tissue (not recorded which). The receptors originated from an adult man with Graves' hyperthyroidism. Each CDR3 is given with its conserved first and last residue. The D gene is left open where the match is weak. Part of the rows lack a size; the others show once, few, many or a class for expanded clones.

15,TRBJ1-6,TRBD1,TRBV12-3/TRBV12-4,many,TGTGCCAGCAGTCCAAGGGACAGGGGATTCTCACCCCTCCACTTT,CASSPRDRGFSPLHF
13,TRBJ2-5,TRBD1,TRBV7-7,many,TGTGCCAGCAGCCCCAGGGGGTCCGAGACCCAGTACTTC,CASSPRGSETQYF
15,TRBJ1-2,NA,TRBV25-1,NA,TGTGCCAGCAGTTCCGGAGGGACAAGGAACTATGGCTACACCTTC,CASSSGGTRNYGYTF
16,TRBJ1-3,NA,TRBV29-1,NA,TGCAGCGTTGTCGAACGGGGAACGAGCTCTGGAAACACCATATATTTT,CSVVERGTSSGNTIYF
14,TRBJ1-1,NA,TRBV19,many,TGTGCCAGTAGTATGAGGCAGGGGAGCACTGAAGCTTTCTTT,CASSMRQGSTEAFF
13,TRBJ2-5,TRBD1,TRBV20-1,many,TGCAGTGCTAGTCCAGGGGGCGAAGAGACCCAGTACTTC,CSASPGGEETQYF
9,TRBJ1-2,NA,TRBV10-3,NA,TGTGCCATCAACGACGGCTACACCTTC,CAINDGYTF
14,TRBJ2-7,NA,TRBV20-1,NA,TGCAGTGCCAGAACCGTCACAGCGACCTACGAGCAGTACTTC,CSARTVTATYEQYF
14,TRBJ1-2,NA,TRBV7-9,NA,TGTGCCAGCAGCCCTGACCCATCAAACTATGGCTACACCTTC,CASSPDPSNYGYTF
14,TRBJ1-1,NA,TRBV6-5,NA,TGTGCCAGCAGTTACGCAGGTGGGGGCACTGAAGCTTTCTTT,CASSYAGGGTEAFF
14,TRBJ1-2,NA,TRBV15,many,TGTGCCACCAGCGTTCGGACAGCTAACTATGGCTACACCTTC,CATSVRTANYGYTF
13,TRBJ2-2,TRBD2,TRBV29-1,many,TGCAGCGTTGAGATTAGCGGGACCGGGGAGCTGTTTTTT,CSVEISGTGELFF
16,TRBJ2-5,NA,TRBV25-1,NA,TGTGCCAGCAGTTACTCGTTCTGGCAGACACAAGAGACCCAGTACTTC,CASSYSFWQTQETQYF
13,TRBJ2-5,NA,TRBV9,few,TGTGCCAGCAGCGTAGACTGGCAAGAGACCCAGTACTTC,CASSVDWQETQYF
13,TRBJ2-7,TRBD2,TRBV20-1,NA,TGCAGTGCCGCTCGGACTAGCGCCTACGAGCAGTACTTC,CSAARTSAYEQYF
17,TRBJ1-3,NA,TRBV2,many,TGTGCCAGCAGCCGACAGGAGGGATCTAGGTCTGGAAACACCATATATTTT,CASSRQEGSRSGNTIYF
15,TRBJ2-7,NA,TRBV10-2,NA,TGCGCCAGCAGCGCCGCGCAGGGGATCGCCTACGAGCAGTACTTC,CASSAAQGIAYEQYF
13,TRBJ1-5,TRBD1,TRBV12-3/TRBV12-4,many,TGTGCCAGCAGTTGGGACAGCATTCAGCCCCAGCATTTT,CASSWDSIQPQHF
12,TRBJ2-5,NA,TRBV9,few,TGTGCCAGCAGCGTGACGGAAGGGACCCAGTACTTC,CASSVTEGTQYF
18,TRBJ1-5,NA,TRBV15,NA,TGTGCCACCAGCAGTGCGCGGTCTGGGGTTGGGGGCCATCAGCCCCAGCATTTT,CATSSARSGVGGHQPQHF
12,TRBJ1-2,NA,TRBV7-2,NA,TGTGCCAGCAGCCATACCGGGACTGGCTACACCTTC,CASSHTGTGYTF
14,TRBJ1-5,NA,TRBV10-3,many,TGTGCCAGCCGGGGAGGGCAGGGAGGGCAGCCCCAGCATTTT,CASRGGQGGQPQHF
13,TRBJ2-2,NA,TRBV2,many,TGTGCCAGCAGTGATCAAGGGCACGGGGAGCTGTTTTTT,CASSDQGHGELFF
14,TRBJ1-1,TRBD1,TRBV6-1,NA,TGTGCCAGCAGTTGGGGACAGGGGATCACTGAAGCTTTCTTT,CASSWGQGITEAFF
14,TRBJ1-2,NA,TRBV11-2,many,TGTGCCAGCAGCTCGGGGGACTTTAACTATGGCTACACCTTC,CASSSGDFNYGYTF
14,TRBJ1-2,NA,TRBV27,few,TGTGCCAGCAGTTTAGATCGGGATATCTATGGCTACACCTTC,CASSLDRDIYGYTF
14,TRBJ1-6,TRBD1,TRBV20-1,many,TGCAGTGCTCCGTGGACAGGCCCCAATTCACCCCTCCACTTT,CSAPWTGPNSPLHF
13,TRBJ1-2,TRBD1,TRBV15,many,TGTGCCACCAGCACGGGACAGCTGGTTGGCTACACCTTC,CATSTGQLVGYTF
14,TRBJ1-4,NA,TRBV7-9,once,TGTGCCAGCAGCTTAGAAAGCCTTAATGAAAAACTGTTTTTT,CASSLESLNEKLFF
15,TRBJ2-7,TRBD1,TRBV2,many,TGTGCCAGCAGAAAGTCCGGGACAGTCTCCTACGAGCAGTACTTC,CASRKSGTVSYEQYF
15,TRBJ2-7,TRBD2,TRBV4-1,few,TGCGCCAGCAGCCCGGGGGGTACCAGGAACTACGAGCAGTACTTC,CASSPGGTRNYEQYF
17,TRBJ1-3,NA,TRBV5-8,NA,TGTGCCAGCAGCTTGTCGCCGGGCGTCCGCTCTGGAAACACCATATATTTT,CASSLSPGVRSGNTIYF
16,TRBJ1-5,TRBD1,TRBV20-1,NA,TGCAGTGTACGGGGGGTACAGGGGCGACGCAATCAGCCCCAGCATTTT,CSVRGVQGRRNQPQHF
15,TRBJ1-5,NA,TRBV7-9,NA,TGTGCCAGCAGCTTAGCCGGGGAGGAGGGTCAGCCCCAGCATTTT,CASSLAGEEGQPQHF
16,TRBJ2-7,TRBD2,TRBV20-1,NA,TGCAGTGTGGACGGGGGGGTCATTATGAACTCCTACGAGCAGTACTTC,CSVDGGVIMNSYEQYF
14,TRBJ2-5,NA,TRBV13,many,TGTGCCAGCATGAACAGCGAGCTACAAGAGACCCAGTACTTC,CASMNSELQETQYF
17,TRBJ2-5,TRBD1,TRBV7-9,NA,TGTGCCAGCAGCTTCCGAGTACTGGGACAGGGTTTGGAGACCCAGTACTTC,CASSFRVLGQGLETQYF
15,TRBJ1-5,NA,TRBV20-1,NA,TGCAGTGCTAGAAAGACAGTTTATAGCAATCAGCCCCAGCATTTT,CSARKTVYSNQPQHF